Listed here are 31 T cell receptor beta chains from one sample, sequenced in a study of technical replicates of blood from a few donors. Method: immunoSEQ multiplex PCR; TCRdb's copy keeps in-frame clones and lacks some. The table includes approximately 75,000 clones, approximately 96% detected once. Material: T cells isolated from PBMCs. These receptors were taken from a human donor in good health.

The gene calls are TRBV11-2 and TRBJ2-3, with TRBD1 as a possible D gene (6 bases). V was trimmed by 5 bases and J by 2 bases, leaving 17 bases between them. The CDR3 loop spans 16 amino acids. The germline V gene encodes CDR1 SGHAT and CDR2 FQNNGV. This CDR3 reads CASSEDRQYTTDTQYF. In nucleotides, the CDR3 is TGTGCCAGCAGCGAAGACAGGCAGTATACCACAGATACGCAGTATTTT.

The CDR3: CSVEETGTSEFF. The DNA for the CDR3 is TGCAGCGTTGAAGAAACCGGGACTAGCGAGTTCTTC. The V and J genes are TRBV29-1 and TRBJ2-1; 10 bases map to TRBD2. Germline assignment: CDR1 SQVTM and CDR2 ANQGSEA. The CDR3 runs 12 residues. Trimming removed 0 bases from V and 14 bases from J; junction bases left unmatched: 4.

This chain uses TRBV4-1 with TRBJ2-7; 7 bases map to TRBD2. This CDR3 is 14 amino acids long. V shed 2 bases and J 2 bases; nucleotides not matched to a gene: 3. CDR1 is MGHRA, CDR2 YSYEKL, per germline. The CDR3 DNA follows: TGCGCCAGCAGCCAACTAGCGGAGGCCTACGAGCAGTACTTC. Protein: CASSQLAEAYEQYF.

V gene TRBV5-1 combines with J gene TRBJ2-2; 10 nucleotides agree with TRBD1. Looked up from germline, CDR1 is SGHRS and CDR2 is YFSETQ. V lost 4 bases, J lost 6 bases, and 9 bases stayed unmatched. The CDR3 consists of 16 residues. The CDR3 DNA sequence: TGCGCCAGCAGCCGGACAGGGGGAATTAGTCCCGGGGAGCTGTTTTTT. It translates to CASSRTGGISPGELFF.

The CDR3 coding sequence is TGTGCCAGCAGACGGACTGGGAACACTGAAGCTTTCTTT. Translating it yields CASRRTGNTEAFF. This chain connects TRBV7-8 to TRBJ1-1, with D hard to call. CDR3 size: 13 residues. Trimming took 6 bases from V and 1 from J, leaving 9 bases between them. Germline V gives CDR1 SGHVS, CDR2 FQNEAQ.

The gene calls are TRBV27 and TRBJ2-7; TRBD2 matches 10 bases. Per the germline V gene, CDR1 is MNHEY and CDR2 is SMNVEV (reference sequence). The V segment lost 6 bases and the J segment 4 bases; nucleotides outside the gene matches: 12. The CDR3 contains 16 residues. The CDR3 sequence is CASRIKAGGPMYEQYF. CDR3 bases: TGTGCCAGCAGGATAAAAGCGGGAGGGCCTATGTACGAGCAGTACTTC.

CDR3: CASSPGGDTQYF. The CDR3 nucleotides are TGTGCCAGCAGCCCCGGGGGAGATACGCAGTATTTT. The chain combines TRBV6-6 with TRBJ2-3; a possible D gene is TRBD2 (6 bases). CDR1 MNHNY and CDR2 SVGAGI come from the germline V gene (reference sequence). Trimming took off 6 bases at V and 5 bases at J, with 9 bases between the two ends. The CDR3 has 12 residues.

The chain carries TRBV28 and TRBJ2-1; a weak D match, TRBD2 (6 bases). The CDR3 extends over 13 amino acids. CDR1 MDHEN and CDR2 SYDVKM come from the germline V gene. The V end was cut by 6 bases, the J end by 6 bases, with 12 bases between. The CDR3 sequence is CASRHGTLNEQFF. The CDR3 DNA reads TGTGCCAGCAGGCACGGGACTCTCAATGAGCAGTTCTTC.

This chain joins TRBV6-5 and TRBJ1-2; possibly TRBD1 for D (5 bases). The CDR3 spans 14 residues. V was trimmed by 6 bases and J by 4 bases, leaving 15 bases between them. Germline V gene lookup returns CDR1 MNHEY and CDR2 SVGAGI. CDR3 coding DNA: TGTGCCAGCAGGAGCGGGGCAGGGAGCTATGGCTACACCTTC. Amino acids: CASRSGAGSYGYTF.

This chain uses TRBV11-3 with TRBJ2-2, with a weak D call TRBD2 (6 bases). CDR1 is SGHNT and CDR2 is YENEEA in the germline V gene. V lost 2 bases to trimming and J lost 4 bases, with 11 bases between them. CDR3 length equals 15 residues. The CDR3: CASSLSRGLTGELFF. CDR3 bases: TGTGCCAGCAGCTTATCTCGGGGACTCACCGGGGAGCTGTTTTTT.

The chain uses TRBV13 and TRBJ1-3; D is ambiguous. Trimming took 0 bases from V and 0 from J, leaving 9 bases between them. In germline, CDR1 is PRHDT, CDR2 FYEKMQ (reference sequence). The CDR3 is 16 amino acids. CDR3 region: CASSLGYSYSGNTIYF. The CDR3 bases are TGTGCCAGCAGCTTAGGGTACAGTTACTCTGGAAACACCATATATTTT.

CDR3 nucleotides: TGTGCCAGCAGCCCCCAGGGGTATGGCTACACCTTC. Translated: CASSPQGYGYTF. The chain carries TRBV7-8 and TRBJ1-2, with TRBD1 as a possible D gene (6 bases). Germline V gives CDR1 SGHVS, CDR2 FQNEAQ. Trimming left V 5 bases short and J 5 bases short, with 9 bases between. This CDR3 has 12 amino acids.

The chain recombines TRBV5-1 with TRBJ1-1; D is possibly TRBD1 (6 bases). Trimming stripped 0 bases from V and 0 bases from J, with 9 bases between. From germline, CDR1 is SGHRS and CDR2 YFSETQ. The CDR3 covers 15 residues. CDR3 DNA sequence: TGCGCCAGCAGCTTGGCCGGGGGGCTGAACACTGAAGCTTTCTTT. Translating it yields CASSLAGGLNTEAFF.

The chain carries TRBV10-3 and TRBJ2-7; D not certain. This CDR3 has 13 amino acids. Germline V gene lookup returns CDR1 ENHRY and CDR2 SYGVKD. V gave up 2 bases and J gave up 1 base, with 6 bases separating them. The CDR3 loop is CAISEQFSYEQYF. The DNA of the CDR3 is TGTGCCATCAGTGAGCAGTTTTCCTACGAGCAGTACTTC.

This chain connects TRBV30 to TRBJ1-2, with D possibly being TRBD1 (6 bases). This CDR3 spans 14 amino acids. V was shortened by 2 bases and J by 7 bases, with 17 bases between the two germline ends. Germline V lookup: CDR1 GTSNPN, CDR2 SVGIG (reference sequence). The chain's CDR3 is CAWSTPGTTGGYTF. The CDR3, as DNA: TGTGCCTGGAGTACACCTGGGACAACGGGTGGCTACACCTTC. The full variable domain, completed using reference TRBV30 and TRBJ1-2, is SQTIHQWPATLVQPVGSPLSLECTVEGTSNPNLYWYRQAAGRGLQLLFYSVGIGQISSEVPQNLSASRPQDRQFILSSKKLLLSDSGFYLCAWSTPGTTGGYTFGSGTRLTVV.

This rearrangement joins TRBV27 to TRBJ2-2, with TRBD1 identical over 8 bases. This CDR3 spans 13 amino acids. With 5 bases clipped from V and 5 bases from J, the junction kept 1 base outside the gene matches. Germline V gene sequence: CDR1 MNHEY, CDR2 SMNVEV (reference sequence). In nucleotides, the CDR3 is TGTGCCAGCAGTCGGACAGGGACCGGGGAGCTGTTTTTT. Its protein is CASSRTGTGELFF.

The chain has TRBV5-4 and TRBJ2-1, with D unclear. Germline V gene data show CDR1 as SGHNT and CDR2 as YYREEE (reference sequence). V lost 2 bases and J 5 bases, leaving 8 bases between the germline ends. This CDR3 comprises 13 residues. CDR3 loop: CASSFPEDNEQFF. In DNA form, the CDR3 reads TGTGCCAGCAGCTTTCCAGAAGACAATGAGCAGTTCTTC.

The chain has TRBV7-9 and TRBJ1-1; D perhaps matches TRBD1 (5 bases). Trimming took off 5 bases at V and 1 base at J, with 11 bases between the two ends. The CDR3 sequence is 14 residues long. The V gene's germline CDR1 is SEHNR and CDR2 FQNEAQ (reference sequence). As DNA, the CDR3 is TGTGCCAGCAGCCCACAGGTAACGAACACTGAAGCTTTCTTT. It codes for CASSPQVTNTEAFF.

Here the CDR3 DNA reads TGTGCCAGCAGCTTAGGGGCTAGCGGGAGAAATGAGCAGTTCTTC. This codes for CASSLGASGRNEQFF. V gene TRBV11-2 combines with J gene TRBJ2-1; 10 nucleotides agree with TRBD2. Trimming at V came to 1 base and at J to 7 bases, leaving 4 bases not matched to a gene. Per germline, CDR1 SGHAT and CDR2 FQNNGV. The CDR3 spans 15 residues.

The chain's CDR3 is CASNGRGYIGEKLFF. CDR3 sequence (DNA): TGTGCCAGCAATGGAAGGGGATACATTGGTGAAAAACTGTTTTTT. This chain uses TRBV27 with TRBJ1-4; TRBD1 might be the D (5 bases). CDR1 and CDR2 (germline): MNHEY, SMNVEV (reference sequence). V lost 7 bases and J 7 bases, leaving 19 bases between the germline ends. CDR3 length equals 15 residues.

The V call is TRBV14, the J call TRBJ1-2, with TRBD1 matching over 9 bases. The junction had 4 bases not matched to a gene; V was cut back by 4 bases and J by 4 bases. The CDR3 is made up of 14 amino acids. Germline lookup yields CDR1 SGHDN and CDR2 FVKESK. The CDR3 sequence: CASSPGQGGYGYTF. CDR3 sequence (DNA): TGTGCCAGCAGCCCGGGACAGGGAGGCTATGGCTACACCTTC.

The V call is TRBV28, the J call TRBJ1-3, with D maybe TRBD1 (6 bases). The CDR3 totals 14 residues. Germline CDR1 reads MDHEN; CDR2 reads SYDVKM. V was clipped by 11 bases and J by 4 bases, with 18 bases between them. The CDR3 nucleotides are TGTGCCGGCAAATCCCTAGACAGGGGAAACACCATATATTTT. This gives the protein CAGKSLDRGNTIYF.

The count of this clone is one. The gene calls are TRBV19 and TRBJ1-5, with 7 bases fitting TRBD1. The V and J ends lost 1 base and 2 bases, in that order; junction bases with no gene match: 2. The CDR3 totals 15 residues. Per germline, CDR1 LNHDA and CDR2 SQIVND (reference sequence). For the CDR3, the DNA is TGTGCCAGTAGTATAGCCGGACAGGGCAATCAGCCCCAGCATTTT. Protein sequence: CASSIAGQGNQPQHF.

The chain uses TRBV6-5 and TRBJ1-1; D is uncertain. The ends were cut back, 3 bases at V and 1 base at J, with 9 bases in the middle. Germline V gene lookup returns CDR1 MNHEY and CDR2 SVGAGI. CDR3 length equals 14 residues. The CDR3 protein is CASSYPGKNTEAFF. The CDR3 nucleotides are TGTGCCAGCAGTTATCCGGGGAAGAACACTGAAGCTTTCTTT.

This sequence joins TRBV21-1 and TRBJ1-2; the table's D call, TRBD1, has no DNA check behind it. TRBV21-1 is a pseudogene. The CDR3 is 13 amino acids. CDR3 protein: CASRQGRIYGYTF. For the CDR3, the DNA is TGTGCCAGCAGACAGGGGCGCATCTATGGCTACACCTTC.

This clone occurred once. The CDR3 reads CASSSSGLGNEQFF. CDR3 nucleotide sequence: TGTGCCAGCAGCTCCTCGGGACTAGGGAATGAGCAGTTCTTC. This chain uses TRBV7-3 with TRBJ2-1, with TRBD2 matching over 8 bases. The CDR3 spans 14 residues. V gave up 4 bases and J gave up 7 bases; unmatched junction bases: 6. Germline-derived CDR1 and CDR2 are SGHTA and FQGTGA.

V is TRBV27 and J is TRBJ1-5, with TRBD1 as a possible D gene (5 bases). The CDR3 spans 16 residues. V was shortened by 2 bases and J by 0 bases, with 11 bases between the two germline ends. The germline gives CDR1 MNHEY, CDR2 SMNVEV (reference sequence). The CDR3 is CASSLTGGNSNQPQHF. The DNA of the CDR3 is TGTGCCAGCAGTTTAACGGGGGGTAATAGCAATCAGCCCCAGCATTTT.

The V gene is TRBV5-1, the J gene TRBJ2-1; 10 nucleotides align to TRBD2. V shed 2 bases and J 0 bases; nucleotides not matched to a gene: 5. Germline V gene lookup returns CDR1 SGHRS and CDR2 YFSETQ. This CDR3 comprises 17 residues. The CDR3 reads CASSFTLAGDSYNEQFF. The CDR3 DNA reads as TGCGCCAGCAGCTTTACTCTAGCGGGAGACTCCTACAATGAGCAGTTCTTC.

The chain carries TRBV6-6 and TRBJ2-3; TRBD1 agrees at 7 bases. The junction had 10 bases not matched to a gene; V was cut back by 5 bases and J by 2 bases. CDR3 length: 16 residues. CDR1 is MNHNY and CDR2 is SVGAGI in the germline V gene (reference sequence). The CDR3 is CASSPPSGTDTDTQYF. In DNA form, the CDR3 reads TGTGCCAGCAGTCCCCCCTCCGGGACAGACACAGATACGCAGTATTTT.

The CDR3 nucleotides read TGTGCCAGCAGTCCCCTGACTAGCTATGGCTACACCTTC. This gives the protein CASSPLTSYGYTF. The chain uses TRBV27 and TRBJ1-2; D gene uncertain. Germline lookup yields CDR1 MNHEY and CDR2 SMNVEV (reference sequence). V lost 5 bases and J 4 bases, leaving 11 bases between the germline ends. The CDR3 spans 13 residues.

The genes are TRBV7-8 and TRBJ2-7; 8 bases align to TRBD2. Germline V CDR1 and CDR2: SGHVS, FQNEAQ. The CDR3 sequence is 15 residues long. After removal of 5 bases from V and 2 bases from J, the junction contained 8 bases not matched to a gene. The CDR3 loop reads CASSNSGKVPYEQYF. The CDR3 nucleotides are TGTGCCAGCAGCAATAGCGGGAAGGTCCCCTACGAGCAGTACTTC.